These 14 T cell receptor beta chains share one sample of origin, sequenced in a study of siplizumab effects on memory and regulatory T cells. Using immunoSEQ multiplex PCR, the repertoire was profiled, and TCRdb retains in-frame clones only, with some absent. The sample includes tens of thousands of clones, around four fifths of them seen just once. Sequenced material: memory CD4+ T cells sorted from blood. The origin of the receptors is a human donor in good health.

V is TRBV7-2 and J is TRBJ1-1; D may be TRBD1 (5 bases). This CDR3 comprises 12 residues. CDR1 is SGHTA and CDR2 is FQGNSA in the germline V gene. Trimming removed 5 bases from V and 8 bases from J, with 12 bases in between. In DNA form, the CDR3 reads TGTGCCAGCAGCCCCAGGAGGGGAGAAGCTTTCTTT. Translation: CASSPRRGEAFF. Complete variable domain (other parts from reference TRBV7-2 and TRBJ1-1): GAGVSQSPSNKVTEKGKDVELRCDPISGHTALYWYRQSLGQGLEFLIYFQGNSAPDKSGLPSDRFSAERTGGSVSTLTIQRTQQEDSAVYLCASSPRRGEAFFGQGTRLTVV.

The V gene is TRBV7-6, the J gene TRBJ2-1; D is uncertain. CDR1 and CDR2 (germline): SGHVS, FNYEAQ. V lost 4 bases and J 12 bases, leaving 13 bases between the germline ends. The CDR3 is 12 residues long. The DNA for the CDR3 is TGTGCCAGCAGCTCCATTGGGGTAGCGCAGTTCTTC. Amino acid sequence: CASSSIGVAQFF.

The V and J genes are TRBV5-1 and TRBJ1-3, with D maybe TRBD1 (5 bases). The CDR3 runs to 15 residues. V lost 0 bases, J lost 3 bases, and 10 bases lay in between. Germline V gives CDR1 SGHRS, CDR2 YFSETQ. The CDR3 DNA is TGCGCCAGCAGCTTGGACGGGGCCAGTGGAAACACCATATATTTT. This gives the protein CASSLDGASGNTIYF.

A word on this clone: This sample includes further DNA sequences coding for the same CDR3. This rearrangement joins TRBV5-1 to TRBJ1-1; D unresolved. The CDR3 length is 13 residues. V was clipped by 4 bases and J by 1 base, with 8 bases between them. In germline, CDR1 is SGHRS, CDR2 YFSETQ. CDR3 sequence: CASSPSPNTEAFF. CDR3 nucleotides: TGCGCCAGCAGCCCCTCCCCGAACACTGAAGCTTTCTTT.

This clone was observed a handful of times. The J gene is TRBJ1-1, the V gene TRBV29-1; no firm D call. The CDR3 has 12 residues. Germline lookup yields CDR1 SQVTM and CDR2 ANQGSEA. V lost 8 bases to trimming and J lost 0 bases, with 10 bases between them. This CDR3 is CSTGRVNTEAFF. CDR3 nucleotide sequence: TGCAGCACTGGACGGGTGAACACTGAAGCTTTCTTT.

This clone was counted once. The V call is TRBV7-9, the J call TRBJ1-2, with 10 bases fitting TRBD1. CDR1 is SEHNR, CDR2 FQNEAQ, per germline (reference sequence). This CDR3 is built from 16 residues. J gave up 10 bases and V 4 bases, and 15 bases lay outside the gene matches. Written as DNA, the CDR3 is TGTGCCAGCAGCTCCAGCCGACAGGGGGCCGGAGCCTACTACACCTTC. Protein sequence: CASSSSRQGAGAYYTF.

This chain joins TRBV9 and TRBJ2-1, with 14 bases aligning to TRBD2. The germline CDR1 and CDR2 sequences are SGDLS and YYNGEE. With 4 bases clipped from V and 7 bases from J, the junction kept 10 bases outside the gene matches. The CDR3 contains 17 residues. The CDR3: CASSFNFGTSGRNEQFF. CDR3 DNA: TGTGCCAGCAGCTTTAATTTCGGGACTAGCGGGAGAAATGAGCAGTTCTTC.

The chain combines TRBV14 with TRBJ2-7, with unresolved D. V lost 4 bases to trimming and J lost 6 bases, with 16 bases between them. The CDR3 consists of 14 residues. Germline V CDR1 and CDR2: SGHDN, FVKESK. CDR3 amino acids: CASSPLATFGEQYF. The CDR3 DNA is TGTGCCAGCAGCCCCTTGGCCACTTTCGGCGAGCAGTACTTC.

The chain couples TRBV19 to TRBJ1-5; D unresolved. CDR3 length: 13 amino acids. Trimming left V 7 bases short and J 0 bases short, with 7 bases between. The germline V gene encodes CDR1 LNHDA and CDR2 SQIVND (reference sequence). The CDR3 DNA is TGTGCCAGTACCGATTATAGCAATCAGCCCCAGCATTTT. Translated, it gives CASTDYSNQPQHF. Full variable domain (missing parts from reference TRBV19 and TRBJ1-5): DGGITQSPKYLFRKEGQNVTLSCEQNLNHDAMYWYRQDPGQGLRLIYYSQIVNDFQKGDIAEGYSVSREKKESFPLTVTSAQKNPTAFYLCASTDYSNQPQHFGDGTRLSIL.

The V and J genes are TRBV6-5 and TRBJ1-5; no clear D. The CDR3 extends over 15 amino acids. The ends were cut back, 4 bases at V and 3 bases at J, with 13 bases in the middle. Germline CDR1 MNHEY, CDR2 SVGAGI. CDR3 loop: CASSSNIDPNQPQHF. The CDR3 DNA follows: TGTGCCAGCAGTTCCAACATAGACCCCAATCAGCCCCAGCATTTT.

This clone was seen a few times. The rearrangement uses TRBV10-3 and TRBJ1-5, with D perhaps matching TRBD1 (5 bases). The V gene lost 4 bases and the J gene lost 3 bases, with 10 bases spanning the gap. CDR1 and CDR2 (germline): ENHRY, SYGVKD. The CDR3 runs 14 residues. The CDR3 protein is CAISGDRANQPQHF. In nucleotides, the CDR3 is TGTGCCATCAGTGGGGACCGAGCCAATCAGCCCCAGCATTTT.

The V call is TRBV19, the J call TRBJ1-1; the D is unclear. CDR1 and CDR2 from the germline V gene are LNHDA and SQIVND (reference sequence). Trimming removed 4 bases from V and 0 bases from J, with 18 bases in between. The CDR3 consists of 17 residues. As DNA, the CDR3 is TGTGCCAGTAGTAACCCGTGGAGGAAGGGCGTGAACACTGAAGCTTTCTTT. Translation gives CASSNPWRKGVNTEAFF.

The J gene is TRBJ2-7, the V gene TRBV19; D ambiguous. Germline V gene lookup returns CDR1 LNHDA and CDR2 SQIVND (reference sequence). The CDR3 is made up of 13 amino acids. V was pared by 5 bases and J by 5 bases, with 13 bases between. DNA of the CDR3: TGTGCCAGTAGTTTCCGCAGGTTTAACGAGCAGTACTTC. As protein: CASSFRRFNEQYF.

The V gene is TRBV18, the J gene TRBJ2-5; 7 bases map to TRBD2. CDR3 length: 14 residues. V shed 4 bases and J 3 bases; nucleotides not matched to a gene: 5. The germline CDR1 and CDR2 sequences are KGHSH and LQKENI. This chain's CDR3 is CASSQASGEETQYF. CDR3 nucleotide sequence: TGTGCCAGCTCACAGGCGAGCGGGGAAGAGACCCAGTACTTC.